The T cell receptor beta chain described here comes from a study of PD-L1 blockade in urothelial cancer. Whole-study context: Blood samples had a median of 141,255 T cells, roughly 84,000 unique TCRs, and clonality approximately 0.085.

Germline CDR1 reads SQVTM; CDR2 reads ANQGSEA. The CDR3 runs 14 residues. Trimming stripped 5 bases from V and 1 base from J, with 14 bases between. Data came from immunoSEQ multiplex PCR; TCRdb stores just in-frame clones and leaves some out. The sample has approximately 91,000 clones, 70% to 90% seen once. Specified time point: peripheral blood 6 weeks after treatment start. The patients' disease, urothelial carcinoma, was locally advanced or metastatic. Study observations and caveats: Prediction of better survival came from below-median pretreatment blood TCR clonality.

In the case of this clone: Its antigen is unknown.

The receptor was derived from a man between 65 and 85 years old with urothelial cancer. The sequencing here drew on PBMCs, taken around atezolizumab (anti-PD-L1) treatment. The chain has TRBV29-1 and TRBJ1-1; the D gene is possibly TRBD1 (6 bases). CDR3 amino acids: CSVSMGAGNTEAFF. The CDR3 bases are TGCAGCGTTTCTATGGGGGCCGGGAACACTGAAGCTTTCTTT.